This T cell receptor beta chain was sequenced in a study of cytomegalovirus exposure and HLA in healthy donors. Points from the study as a whole: There were several of the most significant clusters that appeared linked to common viral pathogens in a later analysis. Association with HLA alleles at 0.05 false discovery rate was found for roughly 17,000 TCR beta sequences in a later analysis. In a later analysis, TCR association rates varied by HLA locus: DRB1 most, HLA-C fewest.

Germline V gives CDR1 MNHEY, CDR2 SVGAGI. CDR3 length: 16 residues. With V trimmed by 4 bases and J by 4 bases, 7 bases remained unmatched. Concerning this clone: Its antigen remains unidentified.

In the PCR, 60 Vbeta and 13 Jbeta primers were used. TCRdb keeps only in-frame clones here, not all; method: immunoSEQ multiplex PCR. This sample's table has approximately 150,000 clones. The TCR comes from a woman between 50 and 59 years old in good health and CMV-seronegative. Material: PBMCs. The chain carries TRBV6-5 and TRBJ2-4; TRBD2 agrees at 10 bases. The CDR3 protein is CASSLTRAGGKNIQYF. In nucleotides, the CDR3 is TGTGCCAGCAGTTTAACAAGAGCGGGAGGGAAAAACATTCAGTACTTC.